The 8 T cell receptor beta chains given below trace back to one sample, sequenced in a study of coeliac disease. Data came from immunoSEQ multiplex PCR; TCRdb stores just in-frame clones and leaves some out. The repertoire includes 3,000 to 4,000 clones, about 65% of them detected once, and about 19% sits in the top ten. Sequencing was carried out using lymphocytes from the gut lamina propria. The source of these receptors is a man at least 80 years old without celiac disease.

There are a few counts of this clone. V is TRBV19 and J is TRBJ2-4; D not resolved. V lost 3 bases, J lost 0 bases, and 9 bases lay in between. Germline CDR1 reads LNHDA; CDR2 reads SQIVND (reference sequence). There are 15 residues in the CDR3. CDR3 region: CASSILPLAKNIQYF. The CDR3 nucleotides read TGTGCCAGTAGTATCTTGCCACTAGCCAAAAACATTCAGTACTTC. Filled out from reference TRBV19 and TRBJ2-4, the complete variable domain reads DGGITQSPKYLFRKEGQNVTLSCEQNLNHDAMYWYRQDPGQGLRLIYYSQIVNDFQKGDIAEGYSVSREKKESFPLTVTSAQKNPTAFYLCASSILPLAKNIQYFGAGTRLSVL.

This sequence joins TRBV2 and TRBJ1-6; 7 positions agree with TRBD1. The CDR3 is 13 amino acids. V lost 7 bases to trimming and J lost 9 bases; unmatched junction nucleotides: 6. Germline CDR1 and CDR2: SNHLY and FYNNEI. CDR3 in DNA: TGTGCCAGCACCGGGACAGTAAGTTCACCCCTCCACTTT. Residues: CASTGTVSSPLHF.

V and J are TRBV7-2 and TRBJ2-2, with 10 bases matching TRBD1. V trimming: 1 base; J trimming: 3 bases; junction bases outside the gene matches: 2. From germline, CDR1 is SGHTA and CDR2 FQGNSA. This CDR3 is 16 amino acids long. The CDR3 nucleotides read TGTGCCAGCAGCTTAGGGGACAGGGGCTACACCGGGGAGCTGTTTTTT. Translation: CASSLGDRGYTGELFF.

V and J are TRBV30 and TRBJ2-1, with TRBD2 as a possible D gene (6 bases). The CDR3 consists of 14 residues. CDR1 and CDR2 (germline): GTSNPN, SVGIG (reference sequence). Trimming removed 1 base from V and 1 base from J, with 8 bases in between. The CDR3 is CAWSAGGSYNEQFF. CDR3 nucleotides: TGTGCCTGGAGTGCCGGGGGTTCCTACAATGAGCAGTTCTTC.

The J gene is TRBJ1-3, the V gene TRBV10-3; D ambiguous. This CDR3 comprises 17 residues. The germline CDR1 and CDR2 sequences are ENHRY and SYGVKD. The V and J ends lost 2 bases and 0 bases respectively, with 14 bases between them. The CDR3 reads CAISEGLRISSGNTIYF. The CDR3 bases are TGTGCCATCAGTGAGGGTCTCAGAATAAGCTCTGGAAACACCATATATTTT.

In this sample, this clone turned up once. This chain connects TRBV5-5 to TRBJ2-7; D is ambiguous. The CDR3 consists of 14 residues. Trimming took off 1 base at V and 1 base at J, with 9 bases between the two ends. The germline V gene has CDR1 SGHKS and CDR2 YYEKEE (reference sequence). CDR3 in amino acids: CASSLSGSSYEQYV. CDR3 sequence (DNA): TGTGCCAGCAGCTTGTCGGGTAGTTCCTACGAGCAGTACGTC.

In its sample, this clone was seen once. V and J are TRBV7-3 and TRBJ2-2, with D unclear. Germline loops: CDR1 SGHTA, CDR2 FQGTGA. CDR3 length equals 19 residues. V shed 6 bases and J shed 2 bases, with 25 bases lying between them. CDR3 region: CASRPDKSKTDANTGELFF. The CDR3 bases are TGTGCCAGCAGACCAGACAAATCTAAAACAGATGCAAACACCGGGGAGCTGTTTTTT. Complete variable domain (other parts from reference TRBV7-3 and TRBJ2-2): GAGVSQTPSNKVTEKGKYVELRCDPISGHTALYWYRQSLGQGPEFLIYFQGTGAADDSGLPNDRFFAVRPEGSVSTLKIQRTERGDSAVYLCASRPDKSKTDANTGELFFGEGSRLTVL.

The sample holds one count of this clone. CDR3: CASRYGLAGVNTGELFF. The CDR3 coding sequence is TGTGCCAGCAGATACGGACTAGCGGGAGTTAACACCGGGGAGCTGTTTTTT. The chain recombines TRBV7-9 with TRBJ2-2; TRBD2 agrees at 13 bases. This CDR3 has 17 amino acids. Germline-derived CDR1 and CDR2 are SEHNR and FQNEAQ (reference sequence). J gave up 2 bases and V 6 bases, and 6 bases lay outside the gene matches.